A single TCR beta chain is shown here with its context. This entry comes from a study of type 1 regulatory T cells. Study context: An in vitro protocol generated T-allo10, a Tr1-enriched, alloantigen-specific CD4 T cell product.

TCRdb fed the reads into MiXCR, producing one record per CDR3 protein. The data contain some 90,000 distinct CDR3 sequences, roughly 31% of them seen just once; the ten biggest clones take up 2% to 2.5%. V lost 6 bases and J 7 bases, leaving 13 bases between the germline ends. Germline-derived CDR1 and CDR2 are SNHLY and FYNNEI. The CDR3 runs to 13 residues. This TCR came from a human donor in good health. Material for sequencing was CD4+ T cells, either the whole sample or a sorted fraction (not recorded which). V usage is TRBV2 and J usage is TRBJ2-1; the D gene is possibly TRBD2 (6 bases). The DNA for the CDR3 is TGTGCCAGCAGGGGTTCGGGAGCGAATGAGCAGTTCTTC. Amino acid sequence: CASRGSGANEQFF.